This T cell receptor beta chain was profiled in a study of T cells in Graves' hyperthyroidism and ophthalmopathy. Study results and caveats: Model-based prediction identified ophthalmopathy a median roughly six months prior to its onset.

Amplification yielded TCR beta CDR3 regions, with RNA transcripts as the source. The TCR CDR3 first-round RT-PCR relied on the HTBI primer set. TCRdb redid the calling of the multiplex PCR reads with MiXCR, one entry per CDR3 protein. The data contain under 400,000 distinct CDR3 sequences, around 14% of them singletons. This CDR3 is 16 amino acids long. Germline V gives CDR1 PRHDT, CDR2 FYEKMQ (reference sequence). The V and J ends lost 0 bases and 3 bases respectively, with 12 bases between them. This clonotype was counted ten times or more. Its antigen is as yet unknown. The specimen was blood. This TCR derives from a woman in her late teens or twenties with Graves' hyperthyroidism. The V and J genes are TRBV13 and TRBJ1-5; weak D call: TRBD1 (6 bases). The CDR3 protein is CASSLGSRGINQPQHF. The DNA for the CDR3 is TGTGCCAGCAGCTTAGGTAGCAGGGGCATCAATCAGCCCCAGCATTTT.